The clone carrying this TCR beta chain was detected ten times or more. Its antigen is not identified. These data belong to a study of T cells in Graves' hyperthyroidism and ophthalmopathy. Study in general: Once the initial diagnosis was made, peripheral blood was obtained before any treatment.

General study findings and limits: Patients with ophthalmopathy were separated from those with stable hyperthyroidism by a 13 V-J model.

The study enrolled patients aged 18 to 65 with newly diagnosed hyperthyroidism of under 2 months' duration. RNA transcripts gave rise to amplified TCR beta CDR3 regions. HTBI primers drove first-round RT-PCR of the TCR CDR3. TCRdb reprocessed the multiplex PCR reads with MiXCR, giving one entry per CDR3 protein. The sample contains some 500,000 distinct CDR3 sequences, approximately 14% of which appear only once. The sequence came from a young woman with Graves' hyperthyroidism. The sample consisted of blood.

CDR3 residues: CASSQRDSYNEQFF. DNA of the CDR3: TGTGCCAGCAGCCAGCGGGACTCCTACAATGAGCAGTTCTTC. The chain uses TRBV3-1 and TRBJ2-1; D might be TRBD2 (6 bases). Trimming cost V 3 bases and J 0 bases, with 6 bases left between them. The CDR3 sequence is 14 residues long. Germline V gene lookup returns CDR1 LGHDT and CDR2 YNNKEL (reference sequence).